These T cell receptor beta chains were read from a single sample in a study of blood T cell repertoires in COVID-19. Sequencing was performed with immunoSEQ multiplex PCR; in TCRdb, only in-frame clones are kept and a portion is missing. The sample lists some 70,000 clones, approximately 86% seen once, with approximately 6.6% in the top ten. Input material: peripheral blood. The source of these receptors is a man between 50 and 59 years old with active COVID-19. Each CDR3 is given with its conserved first and last residue. Each record gives: V gene, J gene, D gene, clone size, CDR3 DNA, CDR3 protein. D genes are given only for firm matches. Rows may omit the clone size; those that give it use once, few, many or a size class.

TRBV5-5	TRBJ2-1	.	.	TGTGCCAGCACCCACCCTACGACAGGATCCTCAGGCCTCTACAATGAGCAGTTCTTC	CASTHPTTGSSGLYNEQFF
TRBV6-1	TRBJ2-5	TRBD1	.	TGTGCCAGCAGTGAATTTCTCTCGGGACAGGGAACATGGGGAGAGACCCAGTACTTC	CASSEFLSGQGTWGETQYF
TRBV6-5	TRBJ1-3	.	.	TGTGCCAGCAGACCAGGGCGGGGGTCGTACACCATATATTTT	CASRPGRGSYTIYF
TRBV7-2	TRBJ1-6	.	.	TGTGCCAGCAGCTTAGAAGCCCTTCAGGGGCTTAATTCACCCCTCCACTTT	CASSLEALQGLNSPLHF
TRBV2	TRBJ2-2	.	.	TGTGCCAGCGGTATGGGGGCTGACACCGGGGAGCTGTTTTTT	CASGMGADTGELFF
TRBV13	TRBJ1-1	.	.	TGTGCCAGCAGCCTCTGGCTCGAGGGTGGGAACACTGAAGCTTTCTTT	CASSLWLEGGNTEAFF
TRBV25-1	TRBJ1-1	TRBD1	.	TGTGCCAGCAATCCGACAGGGCGAGGGGCTGAAGCTTTCTTT	CASNPTGRGAEAFF
TRBV27	TRBJ2-1	TRBD2	.	TGTGCCAGCACGGTAGCGGGAGGGTACAATGAGCAGTTCTTC	CASTVAGGYNEQFF
TRBV7-6	TRBJ2-3	TRBD2	.	TGTGCCAGCAGCTTCAGCGGGGGGGGCACAGATACGCAGTATTTT	CASSFSGGGTDTQYF
TRBV3-1/TRBV3-2	TRBJ2-7	.	.	TGTGCCAGCAGCCATAGGGACAACTACGAGCAGTACTTC	CASSHRDNYEQYF
TRBV27	TRBJ2-5	TRBD2	.	TGTGCCAGCAGTTCCACCCATATAGCGGGAGAGACCCAGTACTTC	CASSSTHIAGETQYF
TRBV7-2	TRBJ2-5	TRBD1	.	TGTGCCAGCAGCAGTACAGGGGGGAGAGAGACCCAGTACTTC	CASSSTGGRETQYF
TRBV10-1	TRBJ2-3	TRBD1	.	TGCGCCTTTTCCGGACAGGGGAGGACAGATACGCAGTATTTT	CAFSGQGRTDTQYF
TRBV5-1	TRBJ2-1	TRBD2	.	TGCGCCAGCAGCTCGCGGACTAGCGGGGGCAATGAGCAGTTCTTC	CASSSRTSGGNEQFF
TRBV2	TRBJ1-6	TRBD1	.	TGTGCCAGCAGGCAAAACACAGGGGCCGGTTCACCCCTCCACTTT	CASRQNTGAGSPLHF
TRBV6-5	TRBJ1-6	.	.	TGTGCCAGCAGTTACGGGGGCCGCCGGACCGGTTCACCCCTCCACTTT	CASSYGGRRTGSPLHF
TRBV5-4	TRBJ2-5	TRBD2	.	TGTGCCAGCAGCTCCTTAGCGGGAGAAGAGACCCAGTACTTC	CASSSLAGEETQYF
TRBV10-3	TRBJ2-5	TRBD1	.	TGTGCCATCAGTGATTTGGACAGGGGGGAGACCCAGTACTTC	CAISDLDRGETQYF
TRBV7-9	TRBJ2-3	.	.	TGTGCCAGCAACGCGGGTAGGAGGGGAGGGCAGTATTTT	CASNAGRRGGQYF
TRBV6-5	TRBJ2-3	TRBD2	once	TGTGCCAGCAGGGGGAGGGACGGAACCACAGATACGCAGTATTTT	CASRGRDGTTDTQYF
TRBV5-1	TRBJ1-5	TRBD1	.	TGCGCCAGCAGCCCGGCCCCAGGGGGAAATCAGCCCCAGCATTTT	CASSPAPGGNQPQHF
TRBV5-1	TRBJ2-1	TRBD2	.	TGCGCCAGCAGCTCCCGGACTAGCGGGAGCAATGAGCAGTTCTTC	CASSSRTSGSNEQFF
TRBV19	TRBJ1-2	.	.	TGTGCCAGTAGTACCACCCAGGCTAACTATGGCTACACCTTC	CASSTTQANYGYTF
TRBV18	TRBJ2-3	TRBD1	.	TGTGCCAGCTCACCTCTAGGGACAGCAAACACAGATACGCAGTATTTT	CASSPLGTANTDTQYF
TRBV3-1/TRBV3-2	TRBJ2-5	TRBD1	.	TGTGCCAGCAGCCCTGGGACAGGGAGAGAAGAGACCCAGTACTTC	CASSPGTGREETQYF
TRBV14	TRBJ1-6	.	.	TGTGCCAGCAGCCCTTTCACCGGGGGGTACTCTTCTAATTCACCCCTCCACTTT	CASSPFTGGYSSNSPLHF
TRBV19	TRBJ2-7	TRBD2	.	TGTGCCAGTAGTTTCCAGACTAGCGTGCAGTACTTC	CASSFQTSVQYF
TRBV5-1	TRBJ2-2	TRBD2	.	TGCGCCAGCAGCTTGGAACCTCGGACTAGCGGGAGGGTAGGCGGGGAGCTGTTTTTT	CASSLEPRTSGRVGGELFF
TRBV5-6	TRBJ2-2	TRBD2	.	TGTGCCAGCAGCTTGAATAGCGGGAGCACCGGGGAGCTGTTTTTT	CASSLNSGSTGELFF
TRBV7-9	TRBJ1-4	.	.	TGTGCCAGCAGCTCACTAGACGACGGTGCAACTAATGAAAAACTGTTTTTT	CASSSLDDGATNEKLFF
TRBV7-2	TRBJ2-1	.	.	TGTGCCAGCAGCTTTAGCGGAAATAGTGATGAGCAGTTCTTC	CASSFSGNSDEQFF
TRBV9	TRBJ2-3	TRBD2	.	TGTGCCAGCAGCGTAATTGCTAGCGGGGGCAACCCAGATACGCAGTATTTT	CASSVIASGGNPDTQYF
TRBV3-1/TRBV3-2	TRBJ1-1	.	.	TGTGCCAGCAGCCAAGGGTACGGGGGAATGAACACTGAAGCTTTCTTT	CASSQGYGGMNTEAFF
TRBV3-1/TRBV3-2	TRBJ1-2	.	.	TGTGCCAGCAGCCACCTCGGAGAAAACTATGGCTACACCTTC	CASSHLGENYGYTF
TRBV24-1	TRBJ2-1	TRBD2	.	TGTGCCACCAGTGATTCTTTGCGGGGGAGCTCCTACAATGAGCAGTTCTTC	CATSDSLRGSSYNEQFF
TRBV24-1	TRBJ2-5	TRBD1	.	TGTGCCACCAGTGATCAGGGACAGGGGATGAAAAGAGAGACCCAGTACTTC	CATSDQGQGMKRETQYF
TRBV19	TRBJ2-2	.	.	TGTGCCAGTAGTATAGTCAGTCCCGGGGAGCTGTTTTTT	CASSIVSPGELFF
TRBV5-1	TRBJ1-2	TRBD1	.	TGCGCCAGCAGCCCAGTGGGACAGTATGGCTACACCTTC	CASSPVGQYGYTF
TRBV6-5	TRBJ2-2	.	.	TGTGCCAGCAGTTCAGGTTCGGTGGGCACCGGGGAGCTGTTTTTT	CASSSGSVGTGELFF
TRBV3-1/TRBV3-2	TRBJ2-1	TRBD1	.	TGTGCCAGCAGTTTGAGGGGGCTAATGGACAATGAGCAGTTCTTC	CASSLRGLMDNEQFF
TRBV10-2	TRBJ1-1	TRBD1	.	TGCGCCAGCAGTGAGTCGGGGGACAGAGGGTCCATGAACACTGAAGCTTTCTTT	CASSESGDRGSMNTEAFF
TRBV5-1	TRBJ2-1	TRBD2	.	TGCGCCAGCAGCTTGGTTCCTAGCGGAAACTACAATGAGCAGTTCTTC	CASSLVPSGNYNEQFF
TRBV29-1	TRBJ2-6	TRBD1	.	TGCAGCGCCCGACAGGGGAGCTCTGGGGCCAACGTCCTGACTTTC	CSARQGSSGANVLTF
TRBV5-5	TRBJ2-6	.	.	TGTGCCAGCAGCCCCACACAGGCTGGGGCCAACGTCCTGACTTTC	CASSPTQAGANVLTF
TRBV3-1/TRBV3-2	TRBJ2-2	TRBD1	.	TGTGCCAGCAGCCTTAAGGGACAGGGGAACGGGGAGCTGTTTTTT	CASSLKGQGNGELFF
TRBV28	TRBJ2-7	.	.	TGTGCCAGCAGCTCCGAGGGGGAACTTCCCTACGAGCAGTACTTC	CASSSEGELPYEQYF
TRBV6-5	TRBJ1-2	TRBD1	.	TGTGCCAGCAGCCTAGACAGGGGCTGGGGCTACACCTTC	CASSLDRGWGYTF
TRBV19	TRBJ1-5	.	.	TGTGCCAGTAGTACGGGGGATCAGCCCCAGCATTTT	CASSTGDQPQHF
TRBV5-4	TRBJ1-4	.	.	TGTGCCAGCAGCCGTTTTCAAGGGGATGAAAAACTGTTTTTT	CASSRFQGDEKLFF
TRBV5-5	TRBJ1-3	.	.	TGTGCCAGCGCGGCCGCTGGAAACACCATATATTTT	CASAAAGNTIYF
TRBV5-1	TRBJ1-1	.	.	TGCGCCAGCAGCCAGGGGCTGAACACTGAAGCTTTCTTT	CASSQGLNTEAFF
TRBV7-6	TRBJ1-1	.	.	TGTGCCAGCAGCCTGACAGCGGGGGCTGAAGCTTTCTTT	CASSLTAGAEAFF
TRBV6-1	TRBJ1-6	.	.	TGTGCCAGCAGTGAAGCAATGAGTTCACCCCTCCACTTT	CASSEAMSSPLHF
TRBV5-6	TRBJ2-1	.	.	TGTGCCAGCAGCGAGACTAGTATGGGTTTCGAGCAGTTCTTC	CASSETSMGFEQFF
TRBV6-5	TRBJ1-1	TRBD1	.	TGTGCCAGCAGCAAGACAGGGAAGGACACTGAAGCTTTCTTT	CASSKTGKDTEAFF